This record concerns one T cell receptor (beta chain) sequence. This record comes from a study of cytomegalovirus exposure and HLA in healthy donors. V dropped 4 bases and J dropped 5; count of bases not matched to a gene: 16. This CDR3 has 17 amino acids. Germline lookup yields CDR1 MNHEY and CDR2 SMNVEV (reference sequence). This PCR relied on a set of 60 Vbeta primers and 13 Jbeta primers. Data came from immunoSEQ multiplex PCR; TCRdb stores just in-frame clones and leaves some out. The data hold 74,000 or so clones, with about three quarters observed a single time. The TCR originated in a man aged 45-65 years in good health and CMV-seropositive. Sequenced input: PBMCs. This sequence joins TRBV27 and TRBJ2-7; 8 nucleotides agree with TRBD2. This CDR3 reads CASSSPFISSGGNEQYF. As DNA, the CDR3 is TGTGCCAGCAGTTCACCCTTTATTTCATCGGGGGGGAACGAGCAGTACTTC.